The rows below give T cell receptor beta chains drawn from one sample of a study of blood T cell repertoires in COVID-19. The repertoire was sequenced with immunoSEQ multiplex PCR; TCRdb's copy has only in-frame clones and lacks some. This sample has 250,000 to 300,000 clones, with 84% found just once. Sequencing was done on a sample of PBMCs or T cells enriched from blood (not recorded which). These receptors all come from a middle-aged man who had recovered from COVID-19. CDR3s include the opening cysteine and the closing phenylalanine or tryptophan. The D gene is left open where the match is weak. Size tells how often a clone was seen (once, few, many) or the class of an expanded clone, and some rows leave it out.

D gene	clone size	V gene	J gene	CDR3 protein	CDR3 DNA
.	.	TRBV9	TRBJ2-1	CASSRGDEQFF	TGTGCCAGCAGCAGAGGCGATGAGCAGTTCTTC
.	.	TRBV6-2/TRBV6-3	TRBJ2-7	CASSYSSSEQYF	TGTGCCAGCAGTTACTCCTCCTCCGAGCAGTACTTC
TRBD1	.	TRBV11-1	TRBJ2-1	CASSRTGETRNEQFF	TGTGCCAGCAGCCGGACAGGGGAAACGCGTAATGAGCAGTTCTTC
.	.	TRBV11-2	TRBJ2-7	CASSPRLGVLGEQYF	TGTGCCAGCAGCCCTAGACTAGGTGTCCTGGGGGAGCAGTACTTC
TRBD2	.	TRBV28	TRBJ2-5	CASSGASGGLGTQYF	TGTGCCAGCAGCGGGGCTAGCGGGGGTCTTGGGACCCAGTACTTC
.	.	TRBV5-1	TRBJ2-3	CASSFQRSTDTQYF	TGCGCCAGCAGCTTCCAGCGAAGCACAGATACGCAGTATTTT
.	.	TRBV12-1	TRBJ1-1	CASSFPDRGGVERTEAFF	TGTGCCAGCAGCTTTCCTGACAGGGGAGGGGTGGAACGCACTGAAGCTTTCTTT
.	.	TRBV2	TRBJ1-3	CASSTGSSGNTIYF	TGTGCCAGCAGTACAGGGAGCTCTGGAAACACCATATATTTT
.	once	TRBV13	TRBJ2-3	CASSFGEVDTQYF	TGTGCCAGCAGCTTCGGAGAGGTAGATACGCAGTATTTT
.	once	TRBV9	TRBJ2-1	CASSISGDSEQFF	TGTGCCAGCAGCATTAGCGGGGACAGTGAGCAGTTCTTC
.	.	TRBV7-2	TRBJ2-1	CASSWKGGDEQFF	TGTGCCAGCAGCTGGAAAGGAGGGGATGAGCAGTTCTTC
.	.	TRBV7-9	TRBJ1-1	CASSPLGDTEAFF	TGTGCCAGCAGCCCCCTCGGAGACACTGAAGCTTTCTTT
TRBD2	.	TRBV5-1	TRBJ2-3	CASSATSGDTQYF	TGCGCCAGCAGCGCTACTAGCGGGGATACGCAGTATTTT
.	.	TRBV11-3	TRBJ1-1	CASSLHGYAEAFF	TGTGCCAGCAGCTTACACGGGTACGCTGAAGCTTTCTTT
TRBD2	few	TRBV9	TRBJ2-1	CASSQTSGRSYNEQFF	TGTGCCAGCAGCCAGACTAGCGGGAGGTCCTACAATGAGCAGTTCTTC
.	.	TRBV19	TRBJ2-1	CASSAEGGREQFF	TGTGCCAGTTCAGCCGAAGGGGGTAGGGAGCAGTTCTTC
TRBD1	.	TRBV30	TRBJ1-6	CAGRTGVNSPLHF	TGTGCCGGTAGGACAGGAGTTAATTCACCCCTCCACTTT
.	.	TRBV2	TRBJ1-1	CASRGRDRFLAEAFF	TGTGCCAGCAGGGGCAGGGATCGCTTCCTGGCTGAAGCTTTCTTT
TRBD1	.	TRBV18	TRBJ1-2	CASGQGANYGYTF	TGTGCCAGCGGACAGGGTGCTAACTATGGCTACACCTTC
.	.	TRBV4-2	TRBJ1-5	CASSQGEGNQPQHF	TGTGCCAGCAGCCAAGGAGAGGGCAATCAGCCCCAGCATTTT
TRBD1	.	TRBV3-1/TRBV3-2	TRBJ2-1	CASRRTGDNEQFF	TGTGCCAGCAGAAGGACAGGGGACAATGAGCAGTTCTTC
.	.	TRBV28	TRBJ1-2	CASRLYGDNYGYTF	TGTGCCAGCAGACTCTATGGAGATAACTATGGCTACACCTTC
TRBD1	many	TRBV9	TRBJ2-7	CASSVAGTGDYEQYF	TGTGCCAGCAGCGTTGCCGGGACAGGGGATTACGAGCAGTACTTC
.	.	TRBV6-5	TRBJ2-7	CASTAGAQYEQYF	TGTGCCAGCACGGCAGGGGCCCAATACGAGCAGTACTTC
.	.	TRBV7-8	TRBJ1-5	CASSLVSRYSNQPQHF	TGTGCCAGCAGCTTAGTATCCAGGTATAGCAATCAGCCCCAGCATTTT
TRBD2	.	TRBV11-3	TRBJ2-3	CASSSGLAGGIYTDTQYF	TGTGCCAGCAGCTCGGGACTAGCGGGAGGCATATACACAGATACGCAGTATTTT
.	.	TRBV5-1	TRBJ1-5	CASSVGDGNQPQHF	TGCGCCAGCAGCGTAGGGGATGGCAATCAGCCCCAGCATTTT
.	.	TRBV7-2	TRBJ1-1	CASSYNPVRPGNTEAFF	TGTGCCAGCAGCTATAATCCCGTCCGACCGGGGAACACTGAAGCTTTCTTT
.	few	TRBV21-1	TRBJ1-5	CASSPQVPQHF	TGTGCCAGCAGCCCCCAGGTACCCCAGCATTTT
.	few	TRBV5-1	TRBJ1-2	CASSRAPGGYTF	TGCGCCAGCAGCCGGGCCCCGGGAGGCTACACCTTC
.	.	TRBV5-1	TRBJ2-3	CASSLKGGATDTQYF	TGCGCCAGCAGCTTGAAGGGGGGGGCCACAGATACGCAGTATTTT
.	.	TRBV6-5	TRBJ1-5	CASRTSYSNQPQHF	TGTGCCAGTCGGACATCGTATAGCAATCAGCCCCAGCATTTT
.	.	TRBV6-5	TRBJ1-1	CASTQSTFNTEAFF	TGTGCCAGCACGCAGTCAACGTTTAACACTGAAGCTTTCTTT
.	.	TRBV19	TRBJ1-5	CASTTQGGNRPQHF	TGTGCCAGCACGACCCAAGGAGGGAATCGGCCCCAGCATTTT
.	once	TRBV4-3	TRBJ2-2	CASSPFGSGTGELFF	TGCGCCAGCAGCCCCTTCGGGTCGGGCACCGGGGAGCTGTTTTTT
.	.	TRBV1	TRBJ1-1	CTSSPSASYGLRTEAFF	TGCACCAGCAGCCCTTCTGCGTCTTACGGGTTAAGGACTGAAGCTTTCTTT
.	.	TRBV5-6	TRBJ1-2	CASSLATERILWNGYTF	TGTGCCAGCAGCTTGGCGACAGAGAGAATATTATGGAATGGCTACACCTTC
TRBD1	.	TRBV10-1	TRBJ1-4	CASSGTGVVEKLFF	TGCGCCAGCAGCGGGACAGGGGTTGTCGAAAAACTGTTTTTT
.	once	TRBV19	TRBJ1-5	CASSTQGGGSNQPQHF	TGTGCCAGTAGTACCCAGGGAGGCGGAAGCAATCAGCCCCAGCATTTT
.	.	TRBV19	TRBJ2-7	CASSHLPRDEQYF	TGTGCCAGTAGTCACCTCCCCAGGGACGAGCAGTACTTC
TRBD1	.	TRBV4-2	TRBJ1-2	CASSQDRETGTAGYGYTF	TGTGCCAGCAGCCAAGATAGGGAGACAGGGACCGCAGGCTATGGCTACACCTTC
TRBD1	.	TRBV6-5	TRBJ1-5	CASSYLGQGSSQPQHF	TGTGCCAGCAGTTACCTGGGACAGGGGAGCAGTCAGCCCCAGCATTTT
.	.	TRBV2	TRBJ1-1	CASTVGRVDTEAFF	TGTGCCAGCACTGTAGGCCGGGTTGACACTGAAGCTTTCTTT
.	.	TRBV6-5	TRBJ1-1	CASQEGMNTEAFF	TGTGCCAGCCAGGAGGGCATGAACACTGAAGCTTTCTTT
TRBD2	.	TRBV5-1	TRBJ2-7	CASSLQLAGGNEQYF	TGCGCCAGCAGCTTACAACTAGCGGGAGGGAACGAGCAGTACTTC
TRBD1	.	TRBV18	TRBJ1-2	CASSPGTGTGYTF	TGTGCCAGCTCACCGGGGACAGGGACAGGCTACACCTTC
TRBD1	.	TRBV7-2	TRBJ2-3	CASSFDRGGTDTQYF	TGTGCCAGCAGTTTCGACAGGGGGGGAACAGATACGCAGTATTTT
TRBD2	.	TRBV18	TRBJ2-1	CASSPRTSGGVTEQFF	TGTGCCAGCTCACCACGGACTAGCGGGGGAGTCACCGAGCAGTTCTTC